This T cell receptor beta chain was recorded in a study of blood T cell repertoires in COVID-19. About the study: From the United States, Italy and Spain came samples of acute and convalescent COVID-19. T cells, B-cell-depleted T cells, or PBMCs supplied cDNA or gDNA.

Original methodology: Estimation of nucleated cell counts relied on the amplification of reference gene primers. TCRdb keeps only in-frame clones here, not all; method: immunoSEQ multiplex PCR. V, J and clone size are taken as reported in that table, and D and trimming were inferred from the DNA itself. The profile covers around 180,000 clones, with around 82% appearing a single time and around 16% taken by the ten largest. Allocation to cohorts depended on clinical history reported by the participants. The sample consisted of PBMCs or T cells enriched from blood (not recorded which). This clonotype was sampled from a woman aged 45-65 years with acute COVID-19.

The CDR3 reads CASSPRGLDSGNTIYF. As DNA, the CDR3 is TGCGCCAGCAGCCCCCGGGGATTGGACTCTGGAAACACCATATATTTT. The rearrangement uses TRBV5-1 and TRBJ1-3; D call uncertain. Trimming removed 4 bases from V and 0 bases from J, with 14 bases in between. Germline-derived CDR1 and CDR2 are SGHRS and YFSETQ. This CDR3 comprises 16 residues.